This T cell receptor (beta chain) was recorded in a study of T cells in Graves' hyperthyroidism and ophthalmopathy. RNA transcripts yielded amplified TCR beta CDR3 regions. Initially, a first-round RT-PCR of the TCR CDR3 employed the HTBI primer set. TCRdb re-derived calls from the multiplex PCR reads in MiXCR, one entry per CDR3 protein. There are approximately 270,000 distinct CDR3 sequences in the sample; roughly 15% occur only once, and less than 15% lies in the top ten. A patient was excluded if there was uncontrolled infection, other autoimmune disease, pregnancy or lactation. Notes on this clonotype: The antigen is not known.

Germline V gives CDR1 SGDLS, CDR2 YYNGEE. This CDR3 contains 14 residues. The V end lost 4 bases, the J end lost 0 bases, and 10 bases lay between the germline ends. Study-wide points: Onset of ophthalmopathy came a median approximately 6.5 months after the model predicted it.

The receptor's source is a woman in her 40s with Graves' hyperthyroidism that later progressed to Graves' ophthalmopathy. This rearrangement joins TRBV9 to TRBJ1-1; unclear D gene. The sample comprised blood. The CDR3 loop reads CASSFQPMNTEAFF. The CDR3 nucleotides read TGTGCCAGCAGCTTTCAGCCCATGAACACTGAAGCTTTCTTT.